This is a list of T cell receptor beta chains from one sample in a study of blood T cell repertoires in COVID-19. Clones were sequenced by immunoSEQ multiplex PCR, and TCRdb holds only the in-frame ones, with some missing. Of about 210,000 clones listed, around 82% are singletons. The sequencing sample was made of peripheral blood. These receptors all come from a middle-aged woman with acute or convalescent COVID-19. The CDR3 runs from the conserved cysteine through the conserved F or W. The order of the fields is CDR3 DNA, CDR3 protein, CDR3 length, V gene, D gene, clone size, J gene. D genes are given only for firm matches. Part of the rows lack a size; the others show once, few, many or a class for expanded clones.

TGTGCCAGCAGGTCTAGCGGGAGCACAGATACGCAGTATTTT	CASRSSGSTDTQYF	14	TRBV7-9	TRBD2	-	TRBJ2-3
TGTGCCAGCAGCGTAGCAACCACGGCAGCCCAGGCCTATGGCTACACCTTC	CASSVATTAAQAYGYTF	17	TRBV9	-	-	TRBJ1-2
TGCGCCAGCAGCCCCTCCCCACGGGATTTCTACAATGAGCAGTTCTTC	CASSPSPRDFYNEQFF	16	TRBV4-3	-	-	TRBJ2-1
TGTGCCAGCAGCCCCAGGACAGGGAGGAATGAGCAGTTCTTC	CASSPRTGRNEQFF	14	TRBV6-6	TRBD1	-	TRBJ2-1
TGTGCCACCAGCAGAGATTGGGGGGGCCTGTTTTTT	CATSRDWGGLFF	12	TRBV15	-	-	TRBJ1-4
TGTGCCAGCAGCTACGGGACTACGCAGGGGGAGCTGTTTTTT	CASSYGTTQGELFF	14	TRBV5-4	TRBD2	-	TRBJ2-2
TGTGCCAGCGGCCAAACAGGTTACGGCACTGAAGCTTTCTTT	CASGQTGYGTEAFF	14	TRBV11-2	-	once	TRBJ1-1
TGCGCCAGCAGCCCCAACAGGGTATCGGAGCAGTACTTC	CASSPNRVSEQYF	13	TRBV10-2	-	-	TRBJ2-7
TGCAGCGTTGAAGGACACCTAACAGGGGACGGCGGATTTTACAATGAGCAGTTCTTC	CSVEGHLTGDGGFYNEQFF	19	TRBV29-1	TRBD1	-	TRBJ2-1
TGTGCCAGCAGCAGTCTCCGGGGGAATCAGCCCCAGCATTTT	CASSSLRGNQPQHF	14	TRBV6-5	-	few	TRBJ1-5
TGTGCCAGCAGCCAAACAAAAGCGGGAGGTTTTGATGAGCAGTTCTTC	CASSQTKAGGFDEQFF	16	TRBV3-1/TRBV3-2	TRBD2	-	TRBJ2-1
TGTGCCAGCAGCCATGGGCGGGCTGATGGCTACACCTTC	CASSHGRADGYTF	13	TRBV3-1/TRBV3-2	-	-	TRBJ1-2
TGCGCCAGCAGCTCGGCTAGCTCCTACGAGCAGTACTTC	CASSSASSYEQYF	13	TRBV10-2	-	-	TRBJ2-7
TGCGCCAGCAGTCAATCGGAAGAAGGGGTGAGTACCTACGAGCAGTACTTC	CASSQSEEGVSTYEQYF	17	TRBV23-1	-	few	TRBJ2-7
TGCGCCAGCAGTTTCGGACCGGGGGGGCGGGAGACCCAGTACTTC	CASSFGPGGRETQYF	15	TRBV5-1	TRBD2	-	TRBJ2-5
TGCGCCAGCAGCCTGGGACTCCCATCCTACGAGCAGTACTTC	CASSLGLPSYEQYF	14	TRBV4-3	-	-	TRBJ2-7
TGCGCCAGCAGAACAGGGTTGACTGAAGCTTTCTTT	CASRTGLTEAFF	12	TRBV23-1	-	-	TRBJ1-1
TGTGCCAGCAGCCGAGGCTTGAACACTGAAGCTTTCTTT	CASSRGLNTEAFF	13	TRBV7-7	-	-	TRBJ1-1
TGTGCCAGTAGTATTGGACAGGGTTACAATGAGCAGTTCTTC	CASSIGQGYNEQFF	14	TRBV19	TRBD1	-	TRBJ2-1
TGTGCCACCAGCAGAGATTTTCAGGGGCGGGATACGCAGTATTTT	CATSRDFQGRDTQYF	15	TRBV15	-	-	TRBJ2-3
TGTGCCAGCAGCCCCCGACAGGGGGCGCCTGGGGAGCTGTTTTTT	CASSPRQGAPGELFF	15	TRBV7-8	TRBD1	-	TRBJ2-2
TGTGCCAGCAGTACCCTAGGGGGAGGGCCTTCCACAGATACGCAGTATTTT	CASSTLGGGPSTDTQYF	17	TRBV2	-	-	TRBJ2-3
TGTGCCAGCATTTTTCGGACTGAGAACTACGAGCAGTACTTC	CASIFRTENYEQYF	14	TRBV2	-	few	TRBJ2-7
TGTGCCACCGCAGGGGTTCTTCCAGATACGCAGTATTTT	CATAGVLPDTQYF	13	TRBV24-1	-	-	TRBJ2-3
TGTGCCAGCAGCTTGGCGGGTAACTATGGCTACACCTTC	CASSLAGNYGYTF	13	TRBV5-5	-	-	TRBJ1-2
TGTGCCAGCAGCTTAGGGACAGGGGGCTACGAGCAGTACTTC	CASSLGTGGYEQYF	14	TRBV11-2	TRBD1	-	TRBJ2-7
TGTGCCAGCTCACCACCGGAGACAGGGGGTCGGTATGGCTACACCTTC	CASSPPETGGRYGYTF	16	TRBV18	TRBD1	-	TRBJ1-2
TGCGCCAGCAGCCCCCGGACTAGCTCCTACGAGCAGTACTTC	CASSPRTSSYEQYF	14	TRBV5-1	TRBD2	-	TRBJ2-7
TGTGCCAGCAGCCAGGCTCTCTACGAGCAGTACTTC	CASSQALYEQYF	12	TRBV6-5	-	-	TRBJ2-7